A single sample gave rise to the 26 T cell receptor beta chains below, sequenced in a study of blood T cell repertoires in COVID-19. This table comes from immunoSEQ multiplex PCR, and its TCRdb copy is limited to in-frame clones, with some not included. The sample records 200,000 or so clones, more than 65% being singletons. The sample comprised PBMCs or T cells enriched from blood (not recorded which). The receptor set was obtained from a man in his forties or fifties who had recovered from COVID-19.

The rearrangement uses TRBV5-4 and TRBJ1-4, with no clear D. Trimming took off 4 bases at V and 9 bases at J, with 13 bases between the two ends. The CDR3 totals 13 residues. Germline CDR1 SGHNT, CDR2 YYREEE (reference sequence). CDR3 protein: CASSDWASQKLFF. Here the CDR3 DNA reads TGTGCCAGCAGCGATTGGGCTAGCCAAAAACTGTTTTTT.

A single count supports this clone. The chain is built from TRBV6-1 and TRBJ1-2; 10 nucleotides match TRBD1. Germline CDR1 and CDR2: MNHNS and SASEGT. The CDR3 extends over 15 amino acids. Trimming cost V 3 bases and J 5 bases; bases outside gene matches: 6. As DNA, the CDR3 is TGTGCCAGCAGTGACCCGACAGGGGGCCGATATGGCTACACCTTC. Protein product: CASSDPTGGRYGYTF.

V and J are TRBV11-2 and TRBJ2-4; 8 nucleotides align to TRBD2. Germline V gene lookup returns CDR1 SGHAT and CDR2 FQNNGV. Trimming at V came to 5 bases and at J to 4 bases, leaving 4 bases not matched to a gene. CDR3 length equals 14 residues. CDR3: CASSRGGRKNIQYF. The DNA of the CDR3 is TGTGCCAGCAGCCGGGGGGGGAGAAAAAACATTCAGTACTTC. Full variable domain (remainder filled in from reference TRBV11-2 and TRBJ2-4): EAGVAQSPRYKIIEKRQSVAFWCNPISGHATLYWYQQILGQGPKLLIQFQNNGVVDDSQLPKDRFSAERLKGVDSTLKIQPAKLEDSAVYLCASSRGGRKNIQYFGAGTRLSVL.

This chain links TRBV4-1 with TRBJ2-5; 8 bases match TRBD1. Trimming cost V 3 bases and J 2 bases; bases outside gene matches: 14. This CDR3 is 18 amino acids long. Germline CDR1 reads MGHRA; CDR2 reads YSYEKL. CDR3 sequence reads: CASSHPFPPGQEQETQYF. The CDR3 DNA reads as TGCGCCAGCAGCCATCCCTTCCCACCGGGACAGGAACAAGAGACCCAGTACTTC.

This chain uses TRBV5-1 with TRBJ1-5; D is unclear. Germline values: CDR1 SGHRS, CDR2 YFSETQ. The V gene lost 1 base and the J gene lost 1 base, with 9 bases spanning the gap. The CDR3 is 15 amino acids. In nucleotides, the CDR3 is TGCGCCAGCAGCTTGTCGGGATTCAGCAATCAGCCCCAGCATTTT. Its protein is CASSLSGFSNQPQHF.

The chain has TRBV19 and TRBJ2-1; weak D call: TRBD2 (6 bases). V was trimmed by 5 bases and J by 7 bases, leaving 15 bases between them. CDR1 and CDR2 (germline): LNHDA, SQIVND (reference sequence). The CDR3 covers 14 residues. The CDR3 sequence is CASSVPGVVNEQFF. CDR3 nucleotides: TGTGCCAGTAGTGTCCCGGGGGTTGTGAATGAGCAGTTCTTC.

The gene calls are TRBV9 and TRBJ2-7; TRBD1 matches 7 bases. Germline loops: CDR1 SGDLS, CDR2 YYNGEE. J gave up 4 bases and V 4 bases, and 8 bases lay outside the gene matches. This CDR3 is 14 amino acids long. DNA for the CDR3: TGTGCCAGCAGCCCCGGGGCAGGGGGATACGAGCAGTACTTC. This sequence encodes CASSPGAGGYEQYF.

This chain connects TRBV5-4 to TRBJ1-6, with D possibly being TRBD1 (6 bases). The CDR3 runs 13 residues. Germline CDR1 SGHNT, CDR2 YYREEE (reference sequence). The ends were cut back, 0 bases at V and 8 bases at J, with 6 bases in the middle. DNA of the CDR3: TGTGCCAGCAGCTTGGAGGGGGATTCACCCCTCCACTTT. It specifies CASSLEGDSPLHF.

This rearrangement joins TRBV7-8 to TRBJ1-2; 7 positions agree with TRBD1. Per the germline V gene, CDR1 is SGHVS and CDR2 is FQNEAQ. With 2 bases clipped from V and 5 bases from J, the junction kept 8 bases outside the gene matches. The CDR3 is 15 residues long. The chain's CDR3 is CASSLSGTEDYGYTF. The DNA of the CDR3 is TGTGCCAGCAGCTTATCCGGGACAGAAGATTATGGCTACACCTTC.

This clone showed up just once. The chain links TRBV14 to TRBJ2-7, with 7 nucleotides matching TRBD1. V trimming: 2 bases; J trimming: 3 bases; junction bases outside the gene matches: 10. CDR3 length equals 16 residues. Germline V CDR1 and CDR2: SGHDN, FVKESK. CDR3 amino acids: CASSQRETGKGYEQYF. In nucleotides, the CDR3 is TGTGCCAGCAGCCAAAGGGAGACAGGGAAAGGCTACGAGCAGTACTTC. The full variable domain, in which reference TRBV14 and TRBJ2-7 provide the parts outside the CDR3, is EAGVTQFPSHSVIEKGQTVTLRCDPISGHDNLYWYRRVMGKEIKFLLHFVKESKQDESGMPNNRFLAERTGGTYSTLKVQPAELEDSGVYFCASSQRETGKGYEQYFGPGTRLTVT.

The gene calls are TRBV6-5 and TRBJ1-1; D is undetermined. V was shortened by 2 bases and J by 6 bases, with 4 bases between the two germline ends. Germline CDR1 is MNHEY and CDR2 is SVGAGI. The CDR3 consists of 11 residues. Written as DNA, the CDR3 is TGTGCCAGCAGTTACCCTTCTGAAGCTTTCTTT. Protein product: CASSYPSEAFF.

The rearrangement uses TRBV3-1 (or the pseudogene TRBV3-2) and TRBJ2-3, with 14 bases aligning to TRBD2. Germline values: CDR1 LGHDT, CDR2 YNNKEL (reference sequence). The junction had 5 bases not matched to a gene; V was cut back by 0 bases and J by 6 bases. The CDR3 extends over 17 amino acids. The CDR3 sequence: CASSQDLRTSGGDTQYF. CDR3 nucleotide sequence: TGTGCCAGCAGCCAAGATCTGAGGACTAGCGGGGGGGATACGCAGTATTTT.

The V gene is TRBV4-1, the J gene TRBJ2-3; 9 nucleotides match TRBD2. Germline-derived CDR1 and CDR2 are MGHRA and YSYEKL. This CDR3 has 16 amino acids. V trimming: 10 bases; J trimming: 0 bases; junction bases outside the gene matches: 11. Written as DNA, the CDR3 is TGCGCCACCGGTCGTAGCGGGGGCCGAAGCACAGATACGCAGTATTTT. This sequence encodes CATGRSGGRSTDTQYF.

The chain carries TRBV2 and TRBJ1-6; D is undetermined. The V gene lost 3 bases and the J gene lost 14 bases, with 20 bases spanning the gap. CDR3 length: 15 residues. Germline lookup yields CDR1 SNHLY and CDR2 FYNNEI. The CDR3 spells CASSETPTPGWALHF. In nucleotides, the CDR3 is TGTGCCAGCAGTGAGACCCCAACGCCGGGTTGGGCCCTCCACTTT.

Notes on this clone: The sample holds other DNA sequences that translate to the same CDR3. V usage is TRBV9 and J usage is TRBJ1-3; 9 bases map to TRBD1. CDR3 size: 15 residues. Per the germline V gene, CDR1 is SGDLS and CDR2 is YYNGEE. The J segment lost 3 bases and the V segment lost 3 bases, leaving 4 bases of the junction unmatched. CDR3 loop: CASSAQGASGNTIYF. In DNA form, the CDR3 reads TGTGCCAGCAGCGCACAGGGGGCGAGTGGAAACACCATATATTTT. Full variable domain (rest looked up from reference TRBV9 and TRBJ1-3): DSGVTQTPKHLITATGQRVTLRCSPRSGDLSVYWYQQSLDQGLQFLIQYYNGEERAKGNILERFSAQQFPDLHSELNLSSLELGDSALYFCASSAQGASGNTIYFGEGSWLTVV.

V and J are TRBV5-1 and TRBJ1-3; 7 bases fit TRBD1. The CDR3 consists of 18 residues. V lost 2 bases, J lost 2 bases, and 13 bases stayed unmatched. The germline V gene has CDR1 SGHRS and CDR2 YFSETQ. In DNA, the CDR3 is TGCGCCAGCAGCTTACGCCCGGGACAGATTACTGCTGGAAACACCATATATTTT. Protein product: CASSLRPGQITAGNTIYF.

CDR3 residues: CAWNQDKEKLFF. For the CDR3, the DNA is TGTGCCTGGAATCAGGACAAAGAAAAACTGTTTTTT. The chain uses TRBV30 and TRBJ1-4; TRBD1 is a possible D gene (5 bases). V lost 4 bases, J lost 8 bases, and 11 bases lay in between. CDR1 is GTSNPN and CDR2 is SVGIG in the germline V gene (reference sequence). The CDR3 is 12 amino acids.

The V call is TRBV12-3 or TRBV12-4, the J call TRBJ1-2; D may be TRBD1 (5 bases). CDR3 length equals 13 residues. Trimming took 6 bases from V and 1 from J, leaving 9 bases between them. In nucleotides, the CDR3 is TGTGCCAGCAGCCAGACAGATAACTATGGCTACACCTTC. Protein product: CASSQTDNYGYTF.

The CDR3 here is CARDTATGELFF. In DNA, the CDR3 is TGTGCCAGGGACACAGCCACCGGGGAGCTGTTTTTT. The rearrangement uses TRBV6-7 and TRBJ2-2, with D perhaps TRBD1 (5 bases). TRBV6-7 is an open reading frame, and its role is uncertain. V dropped 9 bases and J dropped 4 bases, with 9 bases sitting between them. CDR3 size: 12 residues.

The rearrangement joins TRBV30 to TRBJ2-5, with 9 bases that match TRBD2. Germline V lookup: CDR1 GTSNPN, CDR2 SVGIG (reference sequence). CDR3 length equals 14 residues. V was clipped by 3 bases and J by 5 bases; unmatched bases: 7. This CDR3 reads CAWSAGLARETQYF. The CDR3 DNA follows: TGTGCCTGGAGCGCCGGACTAGCGCGGGAGACCCAGTACTTC.

The chain joins TRBV11-2 to TRBJ1-1; TRBD1 matches at 10 bases. This CDR3 spans 16 amino acids. Germline V CDR1 and CDR2: SGHAT, FQNNGV. The J segment lost 5 bases and the V segment lost 3 bases, leaving 9 bases of the junction unmatched. The CDR3 loop reads CASSFRGGTGVTEAFF. Written as DNA, the CDR3 is TGTGCCAGCAGCTTTCGGGGAGGGACAGGGGTGACTGAAGCTTTCTTT. Combining the CDR3 with reference TRBV11-2 and TRBJ1-1 gives the whole variable domain EAGVAQSPRYKIIEKRQSVAFWCNPISGHATLYWYQQILGQGPKLLIQFQNNGVVDDSQLPKDRFSAERLKGVDSTLKIQPAKLEDSAVYLCASSFRGGTGVTEAFFGQGTRLTVV.

The chain is built from TRBV7-2 and TRBJ1-5; D might be TRBD1 (6 bases). Trimming removed 0 bases at V and 3 bases at J, with 18 bases between. The CDR3 totals 18 residues. Germline CDR1 reads SGHTA; CDR2 reads FQGNSA. The CDR3 loop is CASSLASRGKMSNQPQHF. The CDR3 DNA sequence: TGTGCCAGCAGCTTAGCGTCCAGGGGCAAAATGTCCAATCAGCCCCAGCATTTT. Full variable domain (rest looked up from reference TRBV7-2 and TRBJ1-5): GAGVSQSPSNKVTEKGKDVELRCDPISGHTALYWYRQSLGQGLEFLIYFQGNSAPDKSGLPSDRFSAERTGGSVSTLTIQRTQQEDSAVYLCASSLASRGKMSNQPQHFGDGTRLSIL.

The CDR3 is CASGGGSTDTQYF. The CDR3 DNA reads TGTGCCAGCGGGGGGGGGAGCACAGATACGCAGTATTTT. The V and J genes are TRBV5-4 and TRBJ2-3, with TRBD2 matching 7 bases. The CDR3 runs to 13 residues. Germline V gene lookup returns CDR1 SGHNT and CDR2 YYREEE (reference sequence). The V segment lost 7 bases and the J segment 0 bases; nucleotides outside the gene matches: 2.

The rearrangement uses TRBV19 and TRBJ1-1; no reliable D call. In germline, CDR1 is LNHDA, CDR2 SQIVND (reference sequence). The CDR3 is 12 amino acids. Trimming took 10 bases from V and 7 from J, leaving 16 bases between them. The CDR3 coding sequence is TGTGCCACCCTCTCGAGCCGGGTTGAAGCTTTCTTT. Translation gives CATLSSRVEAFF.

The chain employs TRBV19 and TRBJ2-1, with D maybe TRBD1 (5 bases). The CDR3 totals 15 residues. Germline loops: CDR1 LNHDA, CDR2 SQIVND (reference sequence). The ends were cut back, 7 bases at V and 0 bases at J, with 13 bases in the middle. CDR3 DNA: TGTGCCAGTAAGGGGCGCGGAAGCTCCTACAATGAGCAGTTCTTC. Translating it yields CASKGRGSSYNEQFF.

This chain uses TRBV6-5 with TRBJ1-4; possibly TRBD1 for D (6 bases). The CDR3 consists of 14 residues. CDR1 and CDR2 (germline): MNHEY, SVGAGI. V was pared by 6 bases and J by 0 bases, with 8 bases between. The CDR3 DNA is TGTGCCAGCAGCCGACAGGCAACTAATGAAAAACTGTTTTTT. Residues: CASSRQATNEKLFF.